The clone carrying this TCR beta chain was counted at least ten times. Germline V gives CDR1 SGHAT, CDR2 FQNNGV. The V end lost 0 bases, the J end lost 3 bases, and 15 bases lay between the germline ends. CDR3 length equals 16 residues. One entry per CDR3 protein, called by TCRdb with MiXCR from the reads. The sample records about 260,000 distinct CDR3 sequences, roughly 10% being singletons. These data belong to a study of T cell repertoires in cytomegalovirus infection. The sequence derives from a human donor in good health (CMV status not recorded). Some clones in this sample may be carry-over from other donors' samples. Sequencing was done on a sample of PBMCs. The chain employs TRBV11-2 and TRBJ2-7; D might be TRBD1 or TRBD2, each matching 5 bases. The CDR3 bases are TGTGCCAGCAGCTTAGATCGGGGCAGTAGTTACTACGAGCAGTACTTC. Its translation: CASSLDRGSSYYEQYF. Based on the CDR3 plus reference TRBV11-2 and TRBJ2-7, the full variable domain is EAGVAQSPRYKIIEKRQSVAFWCNPISGHATLYWYQQILGQGPKLLIQFQNNGVVDDSQLPKDRFSAERLKGVDSTLKIQPAKLEDSAVYLCASSLDRGSSYYEQYFGPGTRLTVT.